Shown below are 25 T cell receptor beta chains from a single sample sequenced in a study of follicular helper T cells after annual influenza vaccination. The time point is: 2013-2014 season, 7 days after vaccination. TCRdb's copy holds only in-frame clones and misses some; the assay was immunoSEQ multiplex PCR. The sample holds 8,500 to 9,000 clones; under 85% are singletons and the top ten take about 3%. This sample comprised CXCR5+ CD38- circulating T follicular helper cells from blood, obtained 7 days after influenza vaccination. Subset noted: circulating Tfh, non-naive CD4+CXCR5+PD-1+ (ICOS+CD38+ or ICOS-CD38-). Source of these receptors: an adult who received the influenza vaccine.

The chain recombines TRBV15 with TRBJ1-4; no reliable D call. This CDR3 spans 12 amino acids. Germline CDR1 LNHNV, CDR2 YYDKDF (reference sequence). With 4 bases removed from V and 3 bases from J, the gap between germline ends came to 3 bases. Here the CDR3 DNA reads TGTGCCACCAGCAATCCTAATGAAAAACTGTTTTTT. Translation gives CATSNPNEKLFF.

In the case of this clone: Distinct nucleotide sequences in the sample also encode this CDR3. V is TRBV4-1 and J is TRBJ2-7; no firm D call. Germline V CDR1 and CDR2: MGHRA, YSYEKL. The CDR3 has 14 residues. The V gene lost 1 base and the J gene lost 0 bases, with 7 bases spanning the gap. CDR3 nucleotides: TGCGCCAGCAGCCAAGTGAGCGACTCCTACGAGCAGTACTTC. Translation: CASSQVSDSYEQYF.

The chain joins TRBV18 to TRBJ2-6; D unresolved. Between the trimmed V and J ends, which lost 3 bases and 0 bases, there was a span of 15 bases. The CDR3 length is 18 residues. Looked up from germline, CDR1 is KGHSH and CDR2 is LQKENI. The CDR3 here is CASSPGPGRGSGANVLTF. The CDR3 DNA reads as TGTGCCAGCTCACCGGGTCCGGGCCGAGGCTCTGGGGCCAACGTCCTGACTTTC.

This clone was detected a few times. The chain has TRBV7-3 and TRBJ2-7, with TRBD1 as a possible D gene (6 bases). CDR1 SGHTA and CDR2 FQGTGA come from the germline V gene. The CDR3 is made up of 15 amino acids. V lost 2 bases and J 3 bases, leaving 14 bases between the germline ends. In nucleotides, the CDR3 is TGTGCCAGCAGCTTACGCGGCCAGGGGTTCTACGAGCAGTACTTC. This codes for CASSLRGQGFYEQYF.

The chain joins TRBV25-1 to TRBJ1-3; maybe TRBD1 (5 bases). The V end was cut by 4 bases, the J end by 3 bases, with 10 bases between. In germline, CDR1 is MGHDK, CDR2 SYGVNS. The CDR3 is 14 amino acids. Here the CDR3 DNA reads TGTGCCAGCAGTGGGGGCATCCGTGGAAACACCATATATTTT. Its protein product is CASSGGIRGNTIYF.

This chain uses TRBV6-5 with TRBJ2-7, with D perhaps matching TRBD2 (6 bases). Germline V gene lookup returns CDR1 MNHEY and CDR2 SVGAGI. V lost 2 bases, J lost 3 bases, and 14 bases lay in between. The CDR3 length is 15 residues. CDR3 in amino acids: CASSYRAGQNYEQYF. As DNA, the CDR3 is TGTGCCAGCAGTTACCGGGCGGGGCAGAACTACGAGCAGTACTTC.

In this sample, this clone turned up once. The rearrangement links TRBV9 to TRBJ2-5, with D perhaps matching TRBD1 (6 bases). Trimming shortened V by 0 bases and J by 7 bases, and 16 bases separated the two germline ends. Per germline, CDR1 SGDLS and CDR2 YYNGEE. CDR3 length: 15 amino acids. The CDR3 DNA follows: TGTGCCAGCAGCGTAGGCAACAGGGACCAGGGGACCCAGTACTTC. Translating gives CASSVGNRDQGTQYF.

V and J are TRBV9 and TRBJ2-1; 8 nucleotides match TRBD2. CDR1 is SGDLS and CDR2 is YYNGEE in the germline V gene. Trimming removed 2 bases from V and 5 bases from J; junction bases left unmatched: 3. The CDR3 runs to 14 residues. CDR3: CASSVSGANNEQFF. CDR3 bases: TGTGCCAGCAGCGTTAGCGGGGCCAACAATGAGCAGTTCTTC.

The chain couples TRBV4-2 to TRBJ2-2; TRBD2 matches 8 bases. J gave up 2 bases and V 1 base, and 3 bases lay outside the gene matches. Germline V lookup: CDR1 LGHNA, CDR2 YNFKEQ. CDR3 size: 16 residues. This CDR3 is CASSQGAGENTGELFF. The CDR3 coding sequence is TGTGCCAGCAGCCAAGGAGCGGGGGAAAACACCGGGGAGCTGTTTTTT.

The V gene is TRBV28, the J gene TRBJ2-7; 11 bases are a match to TRBD2. V lost 3 bases to trimming and J lost 3 bases; unmatched junction nucleotides: 7. This CDR3 contains 16 residues. Germline CDR1 reads MDHEN; CDR2 reads SYDVKM. The CDR3 region has the DNA TGTGCCAGCAGTTTGACTAGCGGGGCCGTAATCTACGAGCAGTACTTC. Translation gives CASSLTSGAVIYEQYF.

The genes are TRBV28 and TRBJ1-2; D remains unclear. Germline V gives CDR1 MDHEN, CDR2 SYDVKM. The CDR3 extends over 14 amino acids. Trimming left V 2 bases short and J 4 bases short, with 11 bases between. This chain's CDR3 is CASSLLAALYGYTF. The CDR3 bases are TGTGCCAGCAGTTTACTGGCGGCCCTCTATGGCTACACCTTC.

This clone was recorded only once. The chain uses TRBV28 and TRBJ1-5; tentative D call: TRBD1 (6 bases). With 5 bases removed from V and 6 bases from J, the gap between germline ends came to 14 bases. This CDR3 is 14 amino acids long. CDR1 MDHEN and CDR2 SYDVKM come from the germline V gene. CDR3 amino acids: CASSPRTVGQPQHF. The CDR3 DNA reads as TGTGCCAGCAGTCCGAGGACAGTCGGTCAGCCCCAGCATTTT.

The chain couples TRBV21-1 to TRBJ1-5; TRBD1, the D gene given by the table, was not confirmed from the DNA. TRBV21-1 is deemed a pseudogene. The CDR3 runs to 18 residues. The CDR3 loop is CASSKRASGTGKDQPQHF. Here the CDR3 DNA reads TGTGCCAGCAGCAAAAGGGCCTCCGGGACAGGTAAGGATCAGCCCCAGCATTTT.

The genes are TRBV9 and TRBJ1-3; TRBD1 matches 7 bases. Trimming at V came to 3 bases and at J to 1 base, leaving 7 bases not matched to a gene. The CDR3 is made up of 16 amino acids. Germline V gene lookup returns CDR1 SGDLS and CDR2 YYNGEE. DNA for the CDR3: TGTGCCAGCAGCGCTCAAACAGGGGTTTCTGGAAACACCATATATTTT. As protein: CASSAQTGVSGNTIYF.

J is TRBJ2-3 and V is TRBV19; tentative D call: TRBD2 (5 bases). The CDR3 has 14 amino acids. Germline CDR1 is LNHDA and CDR2 is SQIVND (reference sequence). V was pared by 5 bases and J by 8 bases, with 17 bases between. In DNA, the CDR3 is TGTGCCAGTAGTGACGGGGTAAGGCTAGGTACGCAGTATTTT. Translation: CASSDGVRLGTQYF.

The gene calls are TRBV9 and TRBJ2-3, with a possible D match to TRBD2 (5 bases). This CDR3 region has 13 residues. Germline-derived CDR1 and CDR2 are SGDLS and YYNGEE. V lost 0 bases to trimming and J lost 7 bases, with 9 bases between them. CDR3 coding DNA: TGTGCCAGCAGCGTAGACAGCGGCTATACGCAGTATTTT. Translation gives CASSVDSGYTQYF. The complete variable domain, with remaining parts taken from reference TRBV9 and TRBJ2-3, reads DSGVTQTPKHLITATGQRVTLRCSPRSGDLSVYWYQQSLDQGLQFLIQYYNGEERAKGNILERFSAQQFPDLHSELNLSSLELGDSALYFCASSVDSGYTQYFGPGTRLTVL.

V gene TRBV11-3 combines with J gene TRBJ2-2, with D hard to call. This CDR3 comprises 15 residues. The V end lost 0 bases, the J end lost 1 base, and 6 bases lay between the germline ends. The germline V gene has CDR1 SGHNT and CDR2 YENEEA. The CDR3 is CASSLDGENTGELFF. In DNA form, the CDR3 reads TGTGCCAGCAGCTTAGATGGAGAGAACACCGGGGAGCTGTTTTTT.

This clone was seen a handful of times. The genes are TRBV5-1 and TRBJ2-7; D unclear. Trimming removed 0 bases from V and 0 bases from J, with 4 bases in between. The CDR3 sequence is 13 residues long. The germline gives CDR1 SGHRS, CDR2 YFSETQ. Here the CDR3 reads CASSLDASYEQYF. CDR3 nucleotides: TGCGCCAGCAGCTTGGACGCCTCCTACGAGCAGTACTTC.

This chain connects TRBV5-1 to TRBJ2-2; 8 nucleotides align to TRBD2. Looked up from germline, CDR1 is SGHRS and CDR2 is YFSETQ. The CDR3 extends over 17 amino acids. Trimming at V came to 2 bases and at J to 0 bases, leaving 6 bases not matched to a gene. The CDR3 loop reads CASSLARGGPNTGELFF. The DNA for the CDR3 is TGCGCCAGCAGCTTAGCTCGGGGGGGGCCGAACACCGGGGAGCTGTTTTTT.

The chain carries TRBV9 and TRBJ2-7; the D gene is possibly TRBD2 (5 bases). CDR3 length: 14 residues. Trimming took 0 bases from V and 6 from J, leaving 13 bases between them. CDR1 and CDR2 from the germline V gene are SGDLS and YYNGEE. The CDR3, as DNA: TGTGCCAGCAGCGTAGGGCCCGAAGGGAGCGAGCAGTACTTC. Translated, it gives CASSVGPEGSEQYF.

This chain joins TRBV18 and TRBJ1-1; D call uncertain. CDR1 and CDR2 from the germline V gene are KGHSH and LQKENI. This CDR3 has 14 residues. Between the trimmed V and J ends, which lost 3 bases and 1 base, there was a span of 9 bases. In DNA, the CDR3 is TGTGCCAGCTCACCGATTACCAGGAACACTGAAGCTTTCTTT. Its protein product is CASSPITRNTEAFF.

V usage is TRBV6-6 and J usage is TRBJ1-5; a weak D match, TRBD1 (6 bases). Germline V gene sequence: CDR1 MNHNY, CDR2 SVGAGI (reference sequence). Trimming shortened V by 5 bases and J by 9 bases, and 20 bases separated the two germline ends. The CDR3 loop spans 15 amino acids. CDR3 amino acids: CASSPTRGGSPPQHF. Written as DNA, the CDR3 is TGTGCCAGCAGTCCCACCCGAGGGGGGTCCCCGCCCCAGCATTTT.

This clone was counted once. V is TRBV29-1 and J is TRBJ2-2, with D unclear. The CDR3 length is 12 residues. V lost 1 base and J 7 bases, leaving 7 bases between the germline ends. Germline CDR1 reads SQVTM; CDR2 reads ANQGSEA. The CDR3 DNA is TGCAGCGTTGAAGGGGGTATCGGGGAGCTGTTTTTT. Protein product: CSVEGGIGELFF.

The gene calls are TRBV4-1 and TRBJ2-3; weak D call: TRBD1 (6 bases). Per the germline V gene, CDR1 is MGHRA and CDR2 is YSYEKL. The CDR3 is 15 residues long. V lost 1 base and J lost 2, with 10 bases in between. In nucleotides, the CDR3 is TGCGCCAGCAGCCAAGCGGGACAAGTCACAGATACGCAGTATTTT. It is translated as CASSQAGQVTDTQYF.

The rearrangement joins TRBV5-5 to TRBJ1-1, with no clear D. This CDR3 is 14 amino acids long. V was trimmed by 4 bases and J by 1 base, leaving 11 bases between them. Germline V gene lookup returns CDR1 SGHKS and CDR2 YYEKEE (reference sequence). CDR3 region: CASSQEPTNTEAFF. CDR3 DNA sequence: TGTGCCAGCAGCCAGGAACCCACGAACACTGAAGCTTTCTTT.